The 30 T cell receptor beta chains below all came from one sample that was sequenced in a study of CDR3 diversity in severe acne. Each CDR3 protein is one row after TCRdb ran MiXCR on the PCR reads. Among about 90,000 distinct CDR3 sequences, around 50% were seen once, and the ten largest hold about 9.9%. The sample taken for sequencing was blood. These receptors all stem from a male donor with severe acne vulgaris.

The chain carries TRBV13 and TRBJ2-6; possibly TRBD2 for D (5 bases). This CDR3 is built from 16 residues. With 5 bases removed from V and 2 bases from J, the gap between germline ends came to 13 bases. CDR1 and CDR2 (germline): PRHDT, FYEKMQ (reference sequence). This CDR3 reads CASSITRGTGANVLTF. CDR3 coding DNA: TGTGCCAGCAGCATCACACGGGGAACTGGGGCCAACGTCCTGACTTTC. The whole variable domain, filled in from reference TRBV13 and TRBJ2-6, reads AAGVIQSPRHLIKEKRETATLKCYPIPRHDTVYWYQQGPGQDPQFLISFYEKMQSDKGSIPDRFSAQQFSDYHSELNMSSLELGDSALYFCASSITRGTGANVLTFGAGSRLTVL.

The chain is built from TRBV7-2 and TRBJ2-3; D not certain. This CDR3 has 11 residues. Trimming removed 7 bases from V and 6 bases from J, with 8 bases in between. The germline gives CDR1 SGHTA, CDR2 FQGNSA. This CDR3 is CASTLPDTQYF. The CDR3 region has the DNA TGTGCCAGCACCCTTCCCGATACGCAGTATTTT.

This rearrangement joins TRBV27 to TRBJ1-1; 7 bases match TRBD1. This CDR3 spans 12 amino acids. V shed 5 bases, J shed 6 bases, and the junction held 3 bases outside the gene matches. CDR1 is MNHEY, CDR2 SMNVEV, per germline (reference sequence). The CDR3 DNA reads TGTGCCAGCAGTGGCAGGGGGTCTGAAGCTTTCTTT. Protein: CASSGRGSEAFF.

In this sample, this clonotype turned up a few times. The rearrangement joins TRBV12-3 or TRBV12-4 to TRBJ2-7, with D uncertain. Trimming removed 5 bases at V and 7 bases at J, with 15 bases between. The CDR3 consists of 13 residues. The DNA for the CDR3 is TGTGCCAGCAGTCCGATGACACTCTGGGAGCAGTACTTC. It encodes CASSPMTLWEQYF.

The chain recombines TRBV4-2 with TRBJ2-1; no clear D. Trimming pared 0 bases from V and 0 bases from J, leaving 12 bases between. Germline lookup yields CDR1 LGHNA and CDR2 YNFKEQ. The CDR3 runs to 17 residues. CDR3 sequence: CASSQDIEDVSYNEQFF. The CDR3 DNA follows: TGTGCCAGCAGCCAAGATATCGAGGACGTCTCCTACAATGAGCAGTTCTTC.

The chain recombines TRBV19 with TRBJ1-2, with D unresolved. Trimming took 10 bases from V and 14 from J, leaving 17 bases between them. Germline V gene lookup returns CDR1 LNHDA and CDR2 SQIVND (reference sequence). This CDR3 is 10 amino acids long. The DNA of the CDR3 is TGTGCCATTGAGAAGCCCGGGCTAACCTTC. Its protein is CAIEKPGLTF.

The chain joins TRBV2 to TRBJ1-1; D remains ambiguous. Germline loops: CDR1 SNHLY, CDR2 FYNNEI. The CDR3 sequence is 11 residues long. V shed 9 bases and J shed 7 bases, with 12 bases lying between them. CDR3 coding DNA: TGTGCCAGTGGCGGCGGCCTTGAAGCTTTCTTT. Protein product: CASGGGLEAFF.

The chain combines TRBV2 with TRBJ2-5, with a weak D call TRBD2 (6 bases). The J call is in doubt because the DNA end fits TRBJ2-7 better. The CDR3 has 17 amino acids. Germline V gene lookup returns CDR1 SNHLY and CDR2 FYNNEI. For the CDR3, the DNA is TGTGCCAGCAGCTTCGGGGGAAGGTACCAAGAAACCTACGAGCAGTACTTC. Its protein product is CASSFGGRYQETYEQYF.

This clonotype has a single count. The chain is built from TRBV2 and TRBJ2-7; 12 bases line up with TRBD2. Losses at the gene ends were 8 bases for V and 2 bases for J; bases not matched to a gene: 7. CDR1 and CDR2 from the germline V gene are SNHLY and FYNNEI. The CDR3 loop spans 15 amino acids. The CDR3: CASRPASGGAYEQYF. The DNA of the CDR3 is TGTGCCAGCCGTCCAGCTAGCGGGGGGGCCTACGAGCAGTACTTC.

This chain uses TRBV20-1 with TRBJ2-7; TRBD2 agrees at 7 bases. CDR1 and CDR2 from the germline V gene are DFQATT and SNEGSKA (reference sequence). After removal of 6 bases from V and 2 bases from J, the junction contained 10 bases not matched to a gene. This CDR3 has 14 amino acids. CDR3 region: CSAVRSSGPYEQYF. For the CDR3, the DNA is TGCAGTGCGGTACGGTCTAGCGGCCCCTACGAGCAGTACTTC.

This clonotype was recorded at least ten times. CDR3 amino acids: CASSVEGQGARTIYF. The CDR3 DNA is TGTGCCAGCAGCGTAGAGGGCCAGGGGGCAAGGACCATATATTTT. The rearrangement uses TRBV9 and TRBJ1-3; 8 bases fit TRBD1. The germline gives CDR1 SGDLS, CDR2 YYNGEE. J gave up 10 bases and V 0 bases, and 9 bases lay outside the gene matches. The CDR3 length is 15 residues.

Remarks on this clonotype: Because the CDR3 is missing its conserved closing phenylalanine or tryptophan, this is likely a read error. The chain carries TRBV6-1 and TRBJ1-6; tentatively, D is TRBD1 (5 bases). Germline CDR1 is MNHNS and CDR2 is SASEGT. The CDR3 consists of 16 residues. CDR3 in amino acids: CASSEARGGGNSPLHI. The CDR3 DNA reads as TGTGCCAGCAGTGAAGCGCGGGGGGGAGGAAATTCACCTCTCCACATT.

This clonotype occurred many times. The rearrangement joins TRBV7-9 to TRBJ1-1; D gene ambiguous. V lost 5 bases and J 7 bases, leaving 20 bases between the germline ends. CDR1 and CDR2 (germline): SEHNR, FQNEAQ (reference sequence). CDR3 length: 15 residues. Here the CDR3 reads CASSPITSGSFEAFF. CDR3 nucleotides: TGTGCCAGCAGCCCAATCACCTCGGGGTCTTTTGAAGCTTTCTTT.

This clonotype was observed once. One junction end does not reproduce the germline sequence, and a read error may be involved. The V gene is TRBV10-3, the J gene TRBJ1-5; no clear D. Germline loops: CDR1 ENHRY, CDR2 SYGVKD. This CDR3 is built from 13 residues. CDR3 coding DNA: TGTGCCAGCAGTGTTGCAAGCAATCAGCCCCAGCATTTT. This encodes CASSVASNQPQHF.

This sequence joins TRBV27 and TRBJ2-1; D possibly matches TRBD1 or TRBD2 (5 bases each). This CDR3 has 16 amino acids. Per germline, CDR1 MNHEY and CDR2 SMNVEV (reference sequence). Between the trimmed V and J ends, which lost 5 bases and 4 bases, there was a span of 18 bases. The CDR3 loop reads CASSTLDRGAYNEQFF. In DNA, the CDR3 is TGTGCCAGCAGTACCCTAGACCGAGGGGCATACAATGAGCAGTTCTTC.

V usage is TRBV24-1 and J usage is TRBJ1-1; 8 bases match TRBD1. This CDR3 region has 13 residues. V lost 12 bases and J lost 5; bases outside the gene matches: 10. CDR1 is KGHDR and CDR2 is SFDVKD in the germline V gene. The CDR3: CAARQGTGTEAFF. CDR3 coding DNA: TGTGCCGCAAGACAGGGGACGGGGACTGAAGCTTTCTTT.

This clonotype was recorded many times. The chain uses TRBV14 and TRBJ2-7, with 7 bases lining up with TRBD2. The junction had 8 bases not matched to a gene; V was cut back by 5 bases and J by 1 base. The V gene's germline CDR1 is SGHDN and CDR2 FVKESK. The CDR3 loop spans 15 amino acids. This CDR3 reads CASSGTGEGSYEQYF. The CDR3 DNA follows: TGTGCCAGCAGCGGCACGGGGGAGGGGTCCTACGAGCAGTACTTC.

This clonotype has only a few counts. The genes are TRBV7-9 and TRBJ2-6, with TRBD1 identical over 7 bases. The V gene end was trimmed by 2 bases and the J gene end by 2 bases; junction bases not matched to a gene: 6. CDR1 is SEHNR, CDR2 FQNEAQ, per germline (reference sequence). The CDR3 totals 17 residues. The CDR3 coding sequence is TGTGCCAGCAGCTTAAGGGACAGACTGGCTGGGGCCAACGTCCTGACTTTC. Translated: CASSLRDRLAGANVLTF. The complete variable domain, with remaining parts taken from reference TRBV7-9 and TRBJ2-6, reads DTGVSQNPRHKITKRGQNVTFRCDPISEHNRLYWYRQTLGQGPEFLTYFQNEAQLEKSRLLSDRFSAERPKGSFSTLEIQRTEQGDSAMYLCASSLRDRLAGANVLTFGAGSRLTVL.

Concerning this clonotype: An end of the junction differs from the germline gene, which may be a read error. The chain has TRBV4-2 and TRBJ2-7, with D unresolved. This CDR3 region has 14 residues. CDR1 LGHNA and CDR2 YNFKEQ come from the germline V gene. The CDR3, as DNA: TGTGCCAGCAGCGAAGACGGAAACACCGGGGAGCAGTACTTC. Its protein is CASSEDGNTGEQYF.

Only a few counts were recorded for this clonotype. The chain joins TRBV15 to TRBJ1-1; D is possibly TRBD1 (6 bases). The V gene's germline CDR1 is LNHNV and CDR2 YYDKDF (reference sequence). The CDR3 length is 16 residues. The ends were cut back, 3 bases at V and 6 bases at J, with 20 bases in the middle. Here the CDR3 DNA reads TGTGCCACCAGCAGCGGCCAGGGGTTGATTTCCGCTGAAGCTTTCTTT. The encoded protein is CATSSGQGLISAEAFF.

The rearrangement links TRBV18 to TRBJ2-7; D possibly corresponds to TRBD1 (5 bases). CDR1 KGHSH and CDR2 LQKENI come from the germline V gene. V was pared by 0 bases and J by 4 bases, with 13 bases between. This CDR3 is 15 amino acids long. As DNA, the CDR3 is TGTGCCAGCTCACCACCGAATCAGGGAAGTTACGAGCAGTACTTC. It specifies CASSPPNQGSYEQYF.

This clonotype was recorded at least ten times. V is TRBV19 and J is TRBJ2-7, with D unclear. The CDR3 length is 14 residues. CDR1 and CDR2 (germline): LNHDA, SQIVND (reference sequence). Trimming left V 1 base short and J 2 bases short, with 9 bases between. This CDR3 is CASSIAETAYEQYF. For the CDR3, the DNA is TGTGCCAGTAGTATAGCTGAGACCGCCTACGAGCAGTACTTC. Drawing the rest from reference TRBV19 and TRBJ2-7, the complete variable domain is DGGITQSPKYLFRKEGQNVTLSCEQNLNHDAMYWYRQDPGQGLRLIYYSQIVNDFQKGDIAEGYSVSREKKESFPLTVTSAQKNPTAFYLCASSIAETAYEQYFGPGTRLTVT.

The V and J genes are TRBV19 and TRBJ1-1, with 7 bases fitting TRBD1. The CDR3 runs to 17 residues. J was trimmed by 4 bases and V by 1 base; bases with no gene match: 12. CDR1 and CDR2 from the germline V gene are LNHDA and SQIVND (reference sequence). The CDR3 nucleotides read TGTGCCAGTAGTATAGGAGGGACAGACGTTCGGATCACTGAAGCTTTCTTT. This encodes CASSIGGTDVRITEAFF. Full variable domain (remainder filled in from reference TRBV19 and TRBJ1-1): DGGITQSPKYLFRKEGQNVTLSCEQNLNHDAMYWYRQDPGQGLRLIYYSQIVNDFQKGDIAEGYSVSREKKESFPLTVTSAQKNPTAFYLCASSIGGTDVRITEAFFGQGTRLTVV.

The V and J genes are TRBV20-1 and TRBJ2-7, with 10 bases lining up with TRBD2. The V gene end was trimmed by 5 bases and the J gene end by 0 bases; junction bases not matched to a gene: 1. Germline assignment: CDR1 DFQATT and CDR2 SNEGSKA (reference sequence). This CDR3 contains 13 residues. The chain's CDR3 is CSAGTSVSYEQYF. CDR3 bases: TGCAGTGCTGGGACTAGCGTCTCCTACGAGCAGTACTTC.

Of note for this clonotype: Here the CDR3 omits its conserved ending phenylalanine or tryptophan, so a read error is the likely source. This chain joins TRBV27 and TRBJ2-3; D remains unclear. Germline CDR1 MNHEY, CDR2 SMNVEV (reference sequence). V dropped 4 bases and J dropped 0 bases, with 8 bases sitting between them. The CDR3 sequence is 14 residues long. In DNA, the CDR3 is TGTGCCAGCAGTTCGTCTGAGAGCACAGATACGCAGTATTCT. This gives the protein CASSSSESTDTQYS.

CDR3 in amino acids: CASVLTGSTGELFF. CDR3 bases: TGTGCCAGCGTATTAACTGGTTCCACCGGGGAGCTGTTTTTT. The chain joins TRBV6-2 or TRBV6-3 to TRBJ2-2; D call uncertain. This CDR3 has 14 residues. The germline gives CDR1 MNHEY, CDR2 SVGEGT. V lost 8 bases to trimming and J lost 4 bases, with 14 bases between them.

The CDR3 protein is CAWSPGDYEQYF. The CDR3 DNA sequence: TGTGCCTGGAGTCCAGGGGACTACGAGCAGTACTTC. The V gene is TRBV30, the J gene TRBJ2-7; maybe TRBD1 (6 bases). Germline V gene data show CDR1 as GTSNPN and CDR2 as SVGIG (reference sequence). This CDR3 has 12 amino acids. Trimming pared 2 bases from V and 3 bases from J, leaving 8 bases between.

This clonotype was counted between two and nine times. This chain joins TRBV28 and TRBJ2-7; the D gene could be TRBD1 or TRBD2 (5 bases each). This CDR3 has 14 residues. The germline V gene has CDR1 MDHEN and CDR2 SYDVKM. Trimming stripped 3 bases from V and 3 bases from J, with 12 bases between. This CDR3 is CASSFPLGDYEQYF. The CDR3, as DNA: TGTGCCAGCAGTTTTCCTCTGGGGGACTACGAGCAGTACTTC.

The gene calls are TRBV7-3 and TRBJ1-2; D possibly corresponds to TRBD1 (5 bases). The V gene lost 6 bases and the J gene lost 8 bases, with 7 bases spanning the gap. Germline V lookup: CDR1 SGHTA, CDR2 FQGTGA. CDR3 length: 10 amino acids. The CDR3 DNA sequence: TGTGCCAGCAGGCAGGGAGGCTACACCTTC. Residues: CASRQGGYTF. Full variable domain (outside the CDR3, taken from reference TRBV7-3 and TRBJ1-2): GAGVSQTPSNKVTEKGKYVELRCDPISGHTALYWYRQSLGQGPEFLIYFQGTGAADDSGLPNDRFFAVRPEGSVSTLKIQRTERGDSAVYLCASRQGGYTFGSGTRLTVV.

There are many counts of this clonotype. The chain carries TRBV20-1 and TRBJ2-5; the D gene is possibly TRBD1 (6 bases). Per the germline V gene, CDR1 is DFQATT and CDR2 is SNEGSKA (reference sequence). V lost 3 bases and J 6 bases, leaving 20 bases between the germline ends. CDR3 length: 15 amino acids. CDR3 region: CSASFEWDTKKTQYF. CDR3 sequence (DNA): TGCAGTGCTAGCTTTGAATGGGACACAAAAAAGACCCAGTACTTC.